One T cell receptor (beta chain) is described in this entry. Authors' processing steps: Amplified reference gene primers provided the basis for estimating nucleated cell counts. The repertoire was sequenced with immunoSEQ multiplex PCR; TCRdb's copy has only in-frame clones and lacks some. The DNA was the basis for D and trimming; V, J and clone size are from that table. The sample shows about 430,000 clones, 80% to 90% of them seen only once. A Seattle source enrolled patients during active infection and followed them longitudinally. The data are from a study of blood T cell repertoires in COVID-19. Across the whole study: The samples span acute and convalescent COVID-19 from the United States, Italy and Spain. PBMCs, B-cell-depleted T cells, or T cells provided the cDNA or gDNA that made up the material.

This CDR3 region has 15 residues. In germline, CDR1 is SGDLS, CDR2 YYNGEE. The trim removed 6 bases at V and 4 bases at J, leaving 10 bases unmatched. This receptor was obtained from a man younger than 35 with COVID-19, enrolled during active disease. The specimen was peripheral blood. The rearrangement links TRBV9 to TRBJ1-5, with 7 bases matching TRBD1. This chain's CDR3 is CASNPTGISNQPQHF. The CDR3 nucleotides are TGTGCCAGCAACCCGACAGGGATTTCGAATCAGCCCCAGCATTTT.